This entry lists 7 T cell receptor beta chains sequenced from one sample in a study of CD8 T cells in ankylosing spondylitis. TCRdb fed the 5' RACE reads into MiXCR, producing one record per CDR3 protein. The data hold 250,000 to 300,000 distinct CDR3 sequences, with over 15% observed a single time. Source material: blood, either unsorted or a sorted T cell fraction (not recorded which). All receptors come from a male donor with ankylosing spondylitis or in good health (not recorded which).

This rearrangement joins TRBV12-3 or TRBV12-4 to TRBJ1-2; D unresolved. The CDR3 has 13 amino acids. V was pared by 7 bases and J by 3 bases, with 12 bases between. The CDR3 loop is CASTPKGDYGYTF. CDR3 in DNA: TGTGCCAGCACCCCCAAGGGCGACTATGGCTACACCTTC.

This clonotype was detected ten times or more. The genes are TRBV12-3 or TRBV12-4 and TRBJ1-3; D is uncertain. The CDR3 loop spans 15 amino acids. The V gene lost 5 bases and the J gene lost 0 bases, with 11 bases spanning the gap. CDR3 nucleotides: TGTGCCAGCAGTCTCGGGTCGAGCTCTGGAAACACCATATATTTT. Translation: CASSLGSSSGNTIYF.

As for this clonotype: A much larger clone lies a single base off, so this may be a read error. The chain employs TRBV29-1 and TRBJ1-4; TRBD1 might be the D (5 bases). CDR1 is SQVTM, CDR2 ANQGSEA, per germline. V was pared by 6 bases and J by 10 bases, with 15 bases between. The CDR3 has 12 amino acids. Here the CDR3 DNA reads TGCAGCGTCGGAGAGGGGATCGGAAAACTGTTTTTT. This sequence encodes CSVGEGIGKLFF.

This clonotype was counted between two and nine times. The CDR3 bases are TGTGCCAGCAGCATCACTCTAGCTCGTGGTGAAGCTTTCTTT. Protein product: CASSITLARGEAFF. The rearrangement links TRBV5-6 to TRBJ1-1; no clear D. The CDR3 loop spans 14 amino acids. V lost 4 bases to trimming and J lost 7 bases, with 17 bases between them. CDR1 and CDR2 from the germline V gene are SGHDT and YYEEEE. Full variable domain (missing parts from reference TRBV5-6 and TRBJ1-1): DAGVTQSPTHLIKTRGQQVTLRCSPKSGHDTVSWYQQALGQGPQFIFQYYEEEERQRGNFPDRFSGHQFPNYSSELNVNALLLGDSALYLCASSITLARGEAFFGQGTRLTVV.

V gene TRBV12-3 or TRBV12-4 combines with J gene TRBJ2-2, with no clear D. The CDR3 runs 15 residues. Between the trimmed V and J ends, which lost 10 bases and 3 bases, there was a span of 18 bases. Here the CDR3 reads CATQRPGADTGELFF. CDR3 bases: TGTGCCACCCAGCGCCCGGGCGCCGACACCGGGGAGCTGTTTTTT.

This clonotype turned up a few times. The chain is built from TRBV5-1 and TRBJ1-1; TRBD1 agrees at 10 bases. This CDR3 has 16 residues. CDR1 and CDR2 from the germline V gene are SGHRS and YFSETQ. J lost 4 bases, V lost 4 bases, and 10 bases had no gene match. CDR3 sequence reads: CASSLDRGSRGTEAFF. In nucleotides, the CDR3 is TGCGCCAGCAGCCTGGACAGGGGGAGTCGGGGCACTGAAGCTTTCTTT.

The chain links TRBV20-1 to TRBJ1-3, with 7 bases identical to TRBD1. The germline V gene encodes CDR1 DFQATT and CDR2 SNEGSKA (reference sequence). The CDR3 loop spans 14 amino acids. J lost 0 bases, V lost 7 bases, and 6 bases had no gene match. The CDR3 loop is CSGTGTASGNTIYF. CDR3 DNA sequence: TGCAGTGGGACCGGGACAGCCTCTGGAAACACCATATATTTT.